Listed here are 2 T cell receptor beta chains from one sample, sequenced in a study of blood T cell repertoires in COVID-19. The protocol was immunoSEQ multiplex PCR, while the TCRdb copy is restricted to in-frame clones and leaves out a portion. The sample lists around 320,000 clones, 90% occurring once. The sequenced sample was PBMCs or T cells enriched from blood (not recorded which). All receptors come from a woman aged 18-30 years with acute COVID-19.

CDR3 sequence: CASSLQSGGWGGELFF. The CDR3 DNA sequence: TGTGCCAGCAGTCTTCAGTCAGGGGGTTGGGGCGGGGAGCTGTTTTTT. The gene calls are TRBV27 and TRBJ2-2; 7 nucleotides line up with TRBD1. This CDR3 has 16 residues. Losses at the gene ends were 5 bases for V and 7 bases for J; bases not matched to a gene: 13. Germline assignment: CDR1 MNHEY and CDR2 SMNVEV (reference sequence).

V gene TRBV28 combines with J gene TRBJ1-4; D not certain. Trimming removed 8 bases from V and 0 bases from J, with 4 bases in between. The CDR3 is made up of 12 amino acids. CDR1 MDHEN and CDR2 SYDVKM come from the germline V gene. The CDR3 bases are TGTGCCAGCGTAGCAACTAATGAAAAACTGTTTTTT. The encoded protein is CASVATNEKLFF.